The sequence of this T cell receptor (beta chain) was determined in a study of blood T cell repertoires in COVID-19. Overall study context: Both acute and convalescent COVID-19 samples were obtained from the United States, Italy and Spain. T cells, B-cell-depleted T cells, or PBMCs provided the cDNA or gDNA that served as material.

Seattle patients were enrolled while actively infected and followed longitudinally. This CDR3 is built from 15 residues. Losses at the gene ends were 7 bases for V and 6 bases for J; bases not matched to a gene: 11. CDR1 ENHRY and CDR2 SYGVKD come from the germline V gene. How the authors handled the data: Amplified reference gene primers provided the basis for estimating nucleated cell counts. Some clones are missing from TCRdb's copy, which holds only in-frame ones; the method was immunoSEQ multiplex PCR. The V and J calls and clone size come from that table; D and trimming were worked out from the DNA. The sample has 150,000 to 180,000 clones; about 85% are singletons.

The sequence derives from a man aged 55 to 69 with COVID-19, enrolled during active disease. The sequenced material came from peripheral blood. The chain combines TRBV10-3 with TRBJ1-2; TRBD1 matches 10 bases. CDR3 DNA sequence: TGTGCCATCACCGGGGGGACAGGGGCGCTCAATGGCTACACCTTC. Translation gives CAITGGTGALNGYTF.